This entry concerns a single TCR beta chain. Its cognate antigen has yet to be identified. Base qualities are not provided; no much larger clone lies one nucleotide away. The CDR3 regions of human TCRbeta chains were subjected to immunosequencing. The authors' analysis ran thus. TCRs in the repertoires were matched against a reference library of SARS-CoV-2-specific TCRs that had been generated with the MIRA antigen-specificity platform. Breadth was defined as the fraction of unique TCRs that were SARS-CoV-2-associated. Depth was defined as the fraction of total T cells that were SARS-CoV-2-associated. Using the MIRA data, every spike-specific TCR was mapped to the spike region that the TCR reacted to and assigned to either a CD4 or a CD8 class. Log10-transformed breadth and depth values were compared by one-way ANOVA with Sidak's multiple comparisons tests. Entries here come from immuneACCESS through TCRdb and include only in-frame sequences with V and J called. Some clones fail to appear in such tables; in the studies checked, an unresolved V gene covers under half of the shortfall, and the cause of the remainder is unknown. V and J calls and clone size follow that table, whereas D and trimming were derived from the DNA. The sample yields about 140,000 clones; 93% were counted once. The top ten clones comprise 4.5% to 5.5% of the sample.

The germline V gene gives CDR1 as MNHEY and CDR2 as SVGAGI. The junction shows trimming of 6 bases on V and 2 bases on J, and the gene matches do not reach 7 bases of it. The CDR3, from cysteine to phenylalanine, totals 15 residues. CDR3 DNA is the only sequence kept; it has 45 bases, read in frame from the first base. What this sample's time point label stands for: baseline before first vaccination. Samples from vaccinated people were obtained from the UK trials COV001 and COV002, which included a single-blind randomized controlled phase 2/3 trial of AZD1222 (ChAdOx1 nCoV-19) in healthy adults. For TCRbeta chain sequencing, PBMC samples were collected from trial participants at day 0 and at day 28 after the second dose. These data originate in a study of T cell responses to AZD1222 COVID-19 vaccine (dated by TCRdb to about 2021). Concerning the study at large: Because spike-specific TCR depth and breadth did not differ between the two schedules, AZD1222 recipients who got a second dose at roughly 4 weeks were pooled with those who got a second dose at roughly 12 weeks. A total of over 230 trial participants underwent TCR sequencing, of whom some 210 received two doses of AZD1222 and 26 received two doses of the MenACWY control vaccine. Trial participants were enrolled by age into 18-55, 56-69 and 70-plus year subgroups, with 148, 28 and 57 TCR-sequenced participants respectively. Paper-wide results and their limitations: CD4 TCRs associated with the vaccine covered the entire spike protein, and the dominant responses were in regions 160-218 and 743-854. Because no day 14 peak-response samples were available, repertoires were characterized only after the peak T cell response. Conclusions about previously exposed vaccinees are limited, since just six AZD1222 recipients were seropositive for SARS-CoV-2 at baseline. Reportedly, almost half of the unique spike-specific TCRs recognized epitopes lying outside the regions that are mutated in the B.1.351 and B.1.1.7 variants. Participants were mostly white British, with more females than males. The authors suggested clonal diversity may have been underestimated. After two AZD1222 doses, both the breadth and the depth of spike-specific TCRs were significantly higher than at day 0 and than in MenACWY recipients. The 56-69-year group was small, and its depth increase did not reach significance, likely because of low power.

The specimen comprised peripheral blood, sampled on day 0 of AZD1222 vaccination. The sequence links TRBV6-5 to TRBJ2-5; 9 bases in between match TRBD1. The clonotype was recovered from an adult in good health. The DNA reads as follows: TGTGCCAGCAGGTACAGGGGGCAGGAGCAAGAGACCCAGTACTTC. Protein translation: CASRYRGQEQETQYF.